Given below is one TCR beta chain in context. The antigen remains unidentified. The CDR3 is 13 amino acids. Between the trimmed V and J ends, which lost 3 bases and 6 bases, there was a span of 11 bases. Germline CDR1 reads LNHNV; CDR2 reads YYDKDF (reference sequence). The data belong to a study of cytomegalovirus exposure and HLA in healthy donors. Points from the study as a whole: For TCR beta chains, V- and J-gene trimming was later linked to a missense DCLRE1C variant. Near-uniform donor sequencing depth was presumed by presence/absence analyses. Reports showed the classifier diagnosing cytomegalovirus status with high specificity and sensitivity.

The study ran its PCR with 60 Vbeta and 13 Jbeta primers. Sequencing was performed with immunoSEQ multiplex PCR; in TCRdb, only in-frame clones are kept and a portion is missing. The sample lists under 120,000 clones, around 70% occurring once. This TCR was recovered from a middle-aged man in good health and CMV-seropositive. The chain combines TRBV15 with TRBJ1-2; D is ambiguous. The sample taken for sequencing was PBMCs. The CDR3 nucleotides read TGTGCCACCAGCAGTACGCGACAACATGGCTACACCTTC. Protein product: CATSSTRQHGYTF.